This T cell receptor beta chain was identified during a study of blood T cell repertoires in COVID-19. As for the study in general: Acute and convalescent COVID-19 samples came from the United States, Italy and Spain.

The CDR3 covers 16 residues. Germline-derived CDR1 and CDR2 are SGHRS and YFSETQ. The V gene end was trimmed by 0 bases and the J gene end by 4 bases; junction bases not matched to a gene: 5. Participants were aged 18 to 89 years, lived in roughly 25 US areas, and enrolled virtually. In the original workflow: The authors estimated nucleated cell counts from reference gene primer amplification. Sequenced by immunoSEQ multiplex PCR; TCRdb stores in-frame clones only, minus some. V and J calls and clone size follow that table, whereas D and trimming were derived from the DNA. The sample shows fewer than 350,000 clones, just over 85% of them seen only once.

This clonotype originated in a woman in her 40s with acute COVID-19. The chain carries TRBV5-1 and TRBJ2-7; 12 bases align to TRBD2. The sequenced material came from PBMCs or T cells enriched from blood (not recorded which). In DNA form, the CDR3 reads TGCGCCAGCAGCTTGGCCCTAGCGGGAGGGCCGTACGAGCAGTACTTC. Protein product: CASSLALAGGPYEQYF.